This record looks at one T cell receptor (beta chain) sequence and its context. V lost 5 bases and J lost 0, with 11 bases in between. The germline V gene has CDR1 SGHTA and CDR2 FQGNSA. The CDR3 is 14 amino acids. These data are taken from a study of CD8 T cells in Susac syndrome. It was with random hexamers that roughly 0.45 to 1 ug RNA was reverse transcribed. By means of immunoSEQ multiplex PCR, TCR beta CDR3 spanning 54 Vbeta and 13 Jbeta underwent amplification. MiXCR, run by TCRdb on the immunoSEQ multiplex PCR reads, gives a single entry per CDR3 protein. The sample holds 150,000 to 250,000 distinct CDR3 sequences, roughly 96% seen once.

The specimen sequenced was CD4+ T cells from PBMCs. The TCR sequence derives from a human donor with multiple sclerosis. This chain links TRBV7-2 with TRBJ2-7; no clear D gene. The chain's CDR3 is CASSLQWSSYEQYF. CDR3 nucleotides: TGTGCCAGCAGCCTCCAATGGTCCTCCTACGAGCAGTACTTC.